The clone carrying this TCR beta chain was recorded many times. The antigen is unknown. The sample comes from a study of blood T cells in healthy people across ages. Overall study results and limits: In older individuals, TCR beta diversity per million T cells was lower, falling roughly linearly with age.

Every donor provided 7.5 to 10 milliliters of peripheral blood. A J-beta primer mix and a sample-barcoded 5' primer were used in a second PCR of about 7 to 12 cycles. Each of the cDNA molecules was tagged by a template-switch adaptor with 12 random nucleotides. MiXCR, run by TCRdb on the 5' RACE reads, gives a single entry per CDR3 protein. Among 1.5 million to 2 million distinct CDR3 sequences listed, around 42% were seen once. This TCR derives from a human donor in good health. Source material: blood.

CDR3 protein: CASSWGQGSTEAFF. The CDR3 nucleotides are TGCGCCAGCAGCTGGGGACAGGGTAGCACTGAAGCTTTCTTT. This chain links TRBV5-1 with TRBJ1-1; TRBD1 matches 9 bases. Germline values: CDR1 SGHRS, CDR2 YFSETQ. The CDR3 runs to 14 residues. With V trimmed by 3 bases and J by 4 bases, 4 bases remained unmatched.